This TCR beta chain was sequenced for a study of T cell repertoires in cytomegalovirus infection. Study information: Selection of CMV epitopes for the study included recently identified HLA-C-restricted and well-studied HLA-B-restricted ones.

Germline V lookup: CDR1 SGHAT, CDR2 FQNNGV. The CDR3 covers 12 residues. V was pared by 0 bases and J by 7 bases, with 5 bases between. A word on this clonotype: The antigen remains undetermined.

General study findings and limits: The ex vivo response showed dominance by HLA-C-restricted CMV-specific TCR beta clonotypes.

A single record per CDR3 protein comes from TCRdb applying MiXCR to the reads. The table has 340,000 or so distinct CDR3 sequences, around 25% seen once. V usage is TRBV11-2 and J usage is TRBJ2-3; D gene unclear. Here the sequenced sample was cultured PBMCs, taken from culture after CMV antigen stimulation. The TCR was taken from a human donor in good health (CMV status not recorded). Some clones in this sample may be carry-over from other donors' samples. The CDR3 nucleotides read TGTGCCAGCAGCTTAGATAAATATACGCAGTATTTT. Amino acids: CASSLDKYTQYF.